Listed below are T cell receptor beta chains from one sample, sequenced in a study of T cells expressing NK-cell markers. Reanalyzing the 5' RACE reads, TCRdb keeps one entry per CDR3 protein, without DNA. This repertoire includes over 120,000 distinct CDR3 sequences. Input material: blood T cells: a sorted CD56 or NKG2C T cell subset, CD4+ or CD8+ T cells, or bulk PBMC T cells (not recorded which). The origin of the receptors is a man in his late teens or twenties in good health. Both conserved end residues are part of each CDR3.

TRBV4-3	TRBJ2-2	CASSQEVVRAGTGELFF
TRBV29-1	TRBJ2-2	CSAEGQGASGSVYTGELFF
TRBV7-2	TRBJ2-3	CASSLALTPADTQYF
TRBV5-1	TRBJ2-7	CASSPRTSATYEQYF
TRBV27	TRBJ2-2	CASSPKGGGLHFNTGELFF
TRBV18	TRBJ1-1	CASSPPAGGRGTEAFF
TRBV11-2	TRBJ1-2	CASSSGGTYGYTF
TRBV12-3/TRBV12-4	TRBJ2-7	CASSLNSGDLDEQYF
TRBV6-1	TRBJ1-1	CASSETGEGTEAFF
TRBV11-1	TRBJ2-2	CASSLASGRGQNTGELFF
TRBV11-1	TRBJ2-7	CASSHVIVTGASAYEQYF
TRBV7-9	TRBJ2-2	CATIGGMNTGELFF
TRBV6-2/TRBV6-3	TRBJ1-4	CASSYSFTANEKLFF
TRBV20-1	TRBJ1-5	CSASRCCNQPQHF
TRBV29-1	TRBJ2-2	CSAVSSRERFSGELFF
TRBV5-1	TRBJ1-2	CASSLLTGADYGYTF
TRBV15	TRBJ2-1	CATSRESLAGGPGNEQFF
TRBV5-1	TRBJ2-5	CASSLDRQETQYF
TRBV5-6	TRBJ2-3	CASSLGWDTQYF
TRBV12-3/TRBV12-4	TRBJ2-2	CASSSVVAGAGELFF
TRBV2	TRBJ2-1	CASTPPLAGGLDEQFF
TRBV29-1	TRBJ2-3	CSVDPGGGADTQYF
TRBV20-1	TRBJ2-7	CSARDRTGGYYEQYF
TRBV4-3	TRBJ2-7	CASSQRDRAEQYF
TRBV29-1	TRBJ2-3	CSHNRGTGSTDTQYF
TRBV30	TRBJ2-3	CAWSVGAGEGDTQYF
TRBV30	TRBJ2-5	CAWSVLTAGGETQYF
TRBV29-1	TRBJ2-2	CSALGGEAGELFF
TRBV30	TRBJ1-3	CAWSPGISGNTIYF
TRBV12-3/TRBV12-4	TRBJ1-1	CASGTTGLNTEAFF
TRBV24-1	TRBJ2-3	CATGVSGSADTQYF
TRBV12-3/TRBV12-4	TRBJ2-1	CAGAAAGEQFF
TRBV27	TRBJ1-1	CASSMGHTEAFF
TRBV29-1	TRBJ2-1	CSVNRAVYNEQFF
TRBV24-1	TRBJ1-2	CATSDRGQGNYGYTF
TRBV12-3/TRBV12-4	TRBJ1-5	CASSRGPGGQPQHF
TRBV4-1	TRBJ1-5	CASSQAPEIYNQPQHF
TRBV7-9	TRBJ2-5	CASSAQVDETQYF
TRBV28	TRBJ2-7	CASSRTWDEQYF
TRBV20-1	TRBJ1-1	CSAAIWGGENTEAFF
TRBV29-1	TRBJ2-3	CSALADLTDTQYF
TRBV29-1	TRBJ2-5	CSVEDVPQGPGETQYF
TRBV15	TRBJ1-1	CATSRARFEAFF
TRBV7-3	TRBJ1-1	CASSTWTNTEAFF
TRBV6-5	TRBJ1-5	CASGQGPYSNQPQHF
TRBV5-6	TRBJ2-7	CASSSPTSGDSYEQYF
TRBV13	TRBJ2-3	CATVSGGVATDTQYF
TRBV5-1	TRBJ2-5	CASSLGTSGQETQYF
TRBV19	TRBJ1-1	CASSHQGNTEAFF
TRBV7-6	TRBJ2-3	CASSAPFGETSGEPYF
TRBV7-8	TRBJ1-2	CASSFGQRTTNYGYTF
TRBV12-3/TRBV12-4	TRBJ2-2	CASSPTGLAGGNTGELFF
TRBV9	TRBJ2-7	CASSSTGTHSYEQYF
TRBV4-2	TRBJ2-7	CASSQALTYEQYF
TRBV7-9	TRBJ2-7	CASSYSRQGPYEQYF
TRBV18	TRBJ2-1	CASSPNRFGTSGSAYNEQFF